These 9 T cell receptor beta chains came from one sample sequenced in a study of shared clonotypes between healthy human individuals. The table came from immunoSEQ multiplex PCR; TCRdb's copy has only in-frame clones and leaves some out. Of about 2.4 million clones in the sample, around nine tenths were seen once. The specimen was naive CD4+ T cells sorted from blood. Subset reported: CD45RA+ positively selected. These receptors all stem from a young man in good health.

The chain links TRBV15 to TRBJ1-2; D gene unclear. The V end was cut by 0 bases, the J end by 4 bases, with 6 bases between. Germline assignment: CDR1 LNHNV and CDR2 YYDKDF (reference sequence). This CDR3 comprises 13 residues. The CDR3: CATSRDNTYGYTF. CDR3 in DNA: TGTGCCACCAGCAGAGATAACACCTATGGCTACACCTTC.

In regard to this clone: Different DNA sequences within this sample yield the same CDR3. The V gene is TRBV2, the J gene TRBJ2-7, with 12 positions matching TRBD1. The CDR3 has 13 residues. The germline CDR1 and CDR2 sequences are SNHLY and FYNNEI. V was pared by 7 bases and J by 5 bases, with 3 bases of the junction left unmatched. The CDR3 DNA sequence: TGTGCCAGCACGGGACAGGGGGCCCACGAGCAGTACTTC. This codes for CASTGQGAHEQYF.

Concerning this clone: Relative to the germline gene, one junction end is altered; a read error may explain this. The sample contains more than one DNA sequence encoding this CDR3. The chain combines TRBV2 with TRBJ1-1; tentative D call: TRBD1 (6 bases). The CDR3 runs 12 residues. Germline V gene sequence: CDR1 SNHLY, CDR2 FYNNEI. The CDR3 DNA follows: TGTGCCAGCAGCGAAGGGGGTAATGAAGCTTTCTTT. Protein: CASSEGGNEAFF.

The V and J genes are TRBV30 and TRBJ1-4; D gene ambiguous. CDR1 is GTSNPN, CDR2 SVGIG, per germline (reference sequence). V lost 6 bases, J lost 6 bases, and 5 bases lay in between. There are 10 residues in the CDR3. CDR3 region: CACAYEKLFF. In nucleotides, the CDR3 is TGTGCCTGCGCCTATGAAAAACTGTTTTTT.

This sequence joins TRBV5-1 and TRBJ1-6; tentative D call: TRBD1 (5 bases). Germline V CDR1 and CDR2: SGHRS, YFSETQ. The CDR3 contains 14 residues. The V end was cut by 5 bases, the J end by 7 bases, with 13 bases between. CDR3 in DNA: TGCGCCAGCAGGGCGGACACTTGGAATTCACCCCTCCACTTT. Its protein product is CASRADTWNSPLHF.

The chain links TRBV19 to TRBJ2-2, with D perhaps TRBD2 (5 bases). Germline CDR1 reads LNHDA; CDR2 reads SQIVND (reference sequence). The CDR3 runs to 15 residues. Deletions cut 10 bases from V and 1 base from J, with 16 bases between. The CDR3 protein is CATRWPGMNTGELFF. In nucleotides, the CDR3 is TGTGCCACCCGCTGGCCGGGGATGAACACCGGGGAGCTGTTTTTT.

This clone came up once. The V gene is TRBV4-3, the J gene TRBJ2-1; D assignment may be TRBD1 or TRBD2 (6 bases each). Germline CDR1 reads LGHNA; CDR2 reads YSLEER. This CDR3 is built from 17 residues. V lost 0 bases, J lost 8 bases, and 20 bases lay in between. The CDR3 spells CASSQDISGGGWYEQFF. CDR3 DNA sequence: TGCGCCAGCAGCCAAGATATTTCCGGGGGCGGATGGTATGAGCAGTTCTTC.

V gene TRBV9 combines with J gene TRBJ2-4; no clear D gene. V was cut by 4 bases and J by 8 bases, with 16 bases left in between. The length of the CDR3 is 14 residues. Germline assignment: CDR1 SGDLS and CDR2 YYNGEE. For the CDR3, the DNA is TGTGCCAGCAGCCCCCGGGCAGGAGAGCACATTCAGTACTTC. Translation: CASSPRAGEHIQYF.

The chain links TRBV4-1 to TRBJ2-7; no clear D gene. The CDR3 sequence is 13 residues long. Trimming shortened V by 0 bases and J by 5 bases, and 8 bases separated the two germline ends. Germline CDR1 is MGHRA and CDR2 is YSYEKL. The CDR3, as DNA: TGCGCCAGCAGCCAAGACAGGTTAAACGAGCAGTACTTC. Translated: CASSQDRLNEQYF.